Listed below are T cell receptor beta chains from one sample, sequenced in a study of T cell responses to AZD1222 COVID-19 vaccine. The table came from immunoSEQ multiplex PCR; TCRdb's copy has only in-frame clones and leaves some out. The data contain 200,000 or so clones, 87% of them singletons. This specimen was peripheral blood, taken on day 0 of MenACWY control vaccination. All receptors derive from an adult in good health. The CDR3 runs from the conserved cysteine through the conserved F or W. Each record gives: clone size, J gene, V gene, D gene, CDR3 DNA, CDR3 protein. A D gene is named only where the DNA matches it firmly. Not all rows give a size; the values are once, few, many and, for expanded clones, a class.

clone size: .; J gene: TRBJ1-4; V gene: TRBV4-1; D gene: .; CDR3 DNA: TGCGCCAGCAGCCAAGCGAGACCTACTAATGAAAAACTGTTTTTT; CDR3 protein: CASSQARPTNEKLFF
clone size: once; J gene: TRBJ2-2; V gene: TRBV5-4; D gene: .; CDR3 DNA: TGTGCCAGCAGCCAAGCAAGGGGGGCTGGGAACACCGGGGAGCTGTTTTTT; CDR3 protein: CASSQARGAGNTGELFF
clone size: .; J gene: TRBJ2-1; V gene: TRBV9; D gene: TRBD2; CDR3 DNA: TGTGCCAGCAGCGTAAAAGCGGGGGGATTCCCCTACAATGAGCAGTTCTTC; CDR3 protein: CASSVKAGGFPYNEQFF
clone size: .; J gene: TRBJ2-3; V gene: TRBV2; D gene: .; CDR3 DNA: TGTGCCAGCAGTGAGGAAGCAGGGGATACAGATACGCAGTATTTT; CDR3 protein: CASSEEAGDTDTQYF
clone size: few; J gene: TRBJ2-2; V gene: TRBV19; D gene: .; CDR3 DNA: TGTGCCAGTAGGGGTTCGACCGGGGAGCTGTTTTTT; CDR3 protein: CASRGSTGELFF
clone size: many; J gene: TRBJ2-2; V gene: TRBV5-1; D gene: .; CDR3 DNA: TGCGCCAGCAGTTTAGGACTGTCCACCGGGGAGCTGTTTTTT; CDR3 protein: CASSLGLSTGELFF
clone size: .; J gene: TRBJ1-4; V gene: TRBV5-1; D gene: TRBD1; CDR3 DNA: TGCGCCAGCAGCTTGACGGACAGGGCTGAAAAACTGTTTTTT; CDR3 protein: CASSLTDRAEKLFF
clone size: .; J gene: TRBJ2-1; V gene: TRBV3-1/TRBV3-2; D gene: .; CDR3 DNA: TGTGCCAGCAGCCAAGGGTCGGACGAGTTCTTC; CDR3 protein: CASSQGSDEFF
clone size: .; J gene: TRBJ1-3; V gene: TRBV6-5; D gene: .; CDR3 DNA: TGTGCCAGCTGCCCAGCGAGGGAGGTGGACACCATATATTTT; CDR3 protein: CASCPAREVDTIYF
clone size: .; J gene: TRBJ1-1; V gene: TRBV7-3; D gene: .; CDR3 DNA: TGTGCCAGCAGCTTAAGTCCGGGGGGCACTGAAGCTTTCTTT; CDR3 protein: CASSLSPGGTEAFF
clone size: .; J gene: TRBJ2-1; V gene: TRBV5-1; D gene: .; CDR3 DNA: TGCGCCAGCAGCGGAAGCGGATCCTACAATGAGCAGTTCTTC; CDR3 protein: CASSGSGSYNEQFF
clone size: .; J gene: TRBJ1-6; V gene: TRBV9; D gene: TRBD1; CDR3 DNA: TGTGCCAGCAGCGGAGGACAGGGCTCCTATAATTCACCCCTCCACTTT; CDR3 protein: CASSGGQGSYNSPLHF
clone size: .; J gene: TRBJ1-2; V gene: TRBV7-9; D gene: .; CDR3 DNA: TGTGCCAGCAGCTTAATAACAGACCGAAACTATGGCTACACCTTC; CDR3 protein: CASSLITDRNYGYTF
clone size: .; J gene: TRBJ1-6; V gene: TRBV28; D gene: .; CDR3 DNA: TGTGCCAGCAGTCTCGACCTGGGCTCCTATAATTCACCCCTCCACTTT; CDR3 protein: CASSLDLGSYNSPLHF
clone size: .; J gene: TRBJ2-7; V gene: TRBV29-1; D gene: TRBD2; CDR3 DNA: TGCAGCGTCGGGACTAGCGGGATGTCTTACGAGCAGTACTTC; CDR3 protein: CSVGTSGMSYEQYF
clone size: .; J gene: TRBJ2-7; V gene: TRBV3-1/TRBV3-2; D gene: .; CDR3 DNA: TGTGCCAGCAGCCAAGGGGGAGTCTTGGGCTTC; CDR3 protein: CASSQGGVLGF
clone size: .; J gene: TRBJ1-2; V gene: TRBV3-1/TRBV3-2; D gene: .; CDR3 DNA: TGTGCCAGCAGCCACCTCGAGGGATATGGCTACACCTTC; CDR3 protein: CASSHLEGYGYTF
clone size: once; J gene: TRBJ2-1; V gene: TRBV7-3; D gene: .; CDR3 DNA: TGTGCCAGCAGCCGGACACCAGGGACAGGACGCTGGGGGAGGGTTAGAAATGAGCAGTTCTTC; CDR3 protein: CASSRTPGTGRWGRVRNEQFF
clone size: .; J gene: TRBJ1-1; V gene: TRBV7-8; D gene: .; CDR3 DNA: TGTGCCAGCAGCGCCCCAGACGGGCAGAACACTGAAGCTTTCTTT; CDR3 protein: CASSAPDGQNTEAFF
clone size: .; J gene: TRBJ1-2; V gene: TRBV27; D gene: TRBD1; CDR3 DNA: TGTGCCAGCAGGCCGGACAGGGATCTCTATGGCTACACCTTC; CDR3 protein: CASRPDRDLYGYTF
clone size: .; J gene: TRBJ2-2; V gene: TRBV9; D gene: .; CDR3 DNA: TGTGCCAGCAGCGCCCAGCCAGGGAACACCGGGGAGCTGTTTTTT; CDR3 protein: CASSAQPGNTGELFF
clone size: .; J gene: TRBJ2-7; V gene: TRBV19; D gene: TRBD2; CDR3 DNA: TGTGCCAGTAGTTCCGGGACTAGCGGGGGGTACGAGCAGTACTTC; CDR3 protein: CASSSGTSGGYEQYF
clone size: .; J gene: TRBJ2-7; V gene: TRBV28; D gene: TRBD2; CDR3 DNA: TGTGCCAGCAGTTTCGTGGCTAGCGGGAGTCCCTACGAGCAGTACTTC; CDR3 protein: CASSFVASGSPYEQYF
clone size: .; J gene: TRBJ1-1; V gene: TRBV7-9; D gene: .; CDR3 DNA: TGTGCCAGCAGCCCTTCTGGGGGGAACACTGAAGCTTTCTTT; CDR3 protein: CASSPSGGNTEAFF
clone size: .; J gene: TRBJ2-2; V gene: TRBV6-6; D gene: .; CDR3 DNA: TGTGCCAGCAGTTTATGGGCGAACACCGGGGAGCTGTTTTTT; CDR3 protein: CASSLWANTGELFF
clone size: .; J gene: TRBJ2-7; V gene: TRBV7-2; D gene: .; CDR3 DNA: TGTGCCAGCAGCTCCTTTGGGGGAACCTACGAGCAGTACTTC; CDR3 protein: CASSSFGGTYEQYF
clone size: .; J gene: TRBJ2-1; V gene: TRBV18; D gene: TRBD2; CDR3 DNA: TGTGCCAGCTCGCCGACTAGCGGGAACTATCGTGAGCAGTTCTTC; CDR3 protein: CASSPTSGNYREQFF
clone size: .; J gene: TRBJ2-2; V gene: TRBV4-1; D gene: .; CDR3 DNA: TGCGCCAGCAGCCAAGGTTATTCCACGAACACCGGGGAGCTGTTTTTT; CDR3 protein: CASSQGYSTNTGELFF
clone size: .; J gene: TRBJ1-5; V gene: TRBV5-6; D gene: .; CDR3 DNA: TGTGCCAGCAGCTTGTCGAGGGGGGCTGGACAGCCCCAGCATTTT; CDR3 protein: CASSLSRGAGQPQHF
clone size: .; J gene: TRBJ1-4; V gene: TRBV20-1; D gene: .; CDR3 DNA: TGCAGTGCTAGTTCATCGGCGTCAGGGGCGGATGAAAAACTGTTTTTT; CDR3 protein: CSASSSASGADEKLFF
clone size: .; J gene: TRBJ2-7; V gene: TRBV27; D gene: TRBD2; CDR3 DNA: TGTGCCAGCAGCGCAAGGGGATTAGCGGGAGCCCTAAGCTCCTACGAGCAGTACTTC; CDR3 protein: CASSARGLAGALSSYEQYF
clone size: few; J gene: TRBJ2-6; V gene: TRBV27; D gene: .; CDR3 DNA: TGTGCCAGCTCGGACCTGGGACTGAACCGACTACGGGCCAACGTCCTGACTTTC; CDR3 protein: CASSDLGLNRLRANVLTF
clone size: once; J gene: TRBJ1-1; V gene: TRBV6-5; D gene: .; CDR3 DNA: TGTGCCAGCAGTTACTCTACAGTAACGGGTGAAGCTTTCTTT; CDR3 protein: CASSYSTVTGEAFF
clone size: .; J gene: TRBJ1-1; V gene: TRBV2; D gene: .; CDR3 DNA: TGTGCCAGCAGGAGAGGGGGGGGCATTACTGAAGCTTTCTTT; CDR3 protein: CASRRGGGITEAFF
clone size: .; J gene: TRBJ2-6; V gene: TRBV6-5; D gene: .; CDR3 DNA: TGTGCCAGCAGTATAGGGGGCTCTGGGGCCAACGTCCTGACTTTC; CDR3 protein: CASSIGGSGANVLTF
clone size: .; J gene: TRBJ1-3; V gene: TRBV6-5; D gene: TRBD1; CDR3 DNA: TGTGCCAGCAGTTACGGGACAGTTGGAAACACCATATATTTT; CDR3 protein: CASSYGTVGNTIYF
clone size: .; J gene: TRBJ1-2; V gene: TRBV14; D gene: TRBD1; CDR3 DNA: TGTGCCAGCAGCCAAGTGAGGACAGGGGTCCATGGCTACACCTTC; CDR3 protein: CASSQVRTGVHGYTF
clone size: .; J gene: TRBJ2-4; V gene: TRBV2; D gene: .; CDR3 DNA: TGTGCCAGCAGCCAGGAAAACATTCAGTACTTC; CDR3 protein: CASSQENIQYF
clone size: .; J gene: TRBJ2-3; V gene: TRBV13; D gene: TRBD2; CDR3 DNA: TGTGCCAGCAGCCTCCGACTAGCGGAAGGGACGCAGTATTTT; CDR3 protein: CASSLRLAEGTQYF
clone size: .; J gene: TRBJ1-4; V gene: TRBV28; D gene: TRBD1; CDR3 DNA: TGTGCCAGCAGCCGACAGGGCGGTAATGAAAAACTGTTTTTT; CDR3 protein: CASSRQGGNEKLFF
clone size: .; J gene: TRBJ1-2; V gene: TRBV3-1/TRBV3-2; D gene: .; CDR3 DNA: TGTGCCAGCAGTCCAATGGACAGCTATGGCTACACCTTC; CDR3 protein: CASSPMDSYGYTF
clone size: .; J gene: TRBJ2-7; V gene: TRBV6-5; D gene: TRBD1; CDR3 DNA: TGTGCCAGCAACCGGGACAGAGCCTACGAGCAGTACTTC; CDR3 protein: CASNRDRAYEQYF
clone size: .; J gene: TRBJ1-2; V gene: TRBV5-8; D gene: .; CDR3 DNA: TGTGCCAGCAGCTTGGTCAGTCCCTATGGCTACACCTTC; CDR3 protein: CASSLVSPYGYTF
clone size: .; J gene: TRBJ1-1; V gene: TRBV29-1; D gene: .; CDR3 DNA: TGCAGCGTTGAGGCCATGAACACTGAAGCTTTCTTT; CDR3 protein: CSVEAMNTEAFF
clone size: .; J gene: TRBJ1-6; V gene: TRBV20-1; D gene: .; CDR3 DNA: TGCAGTGCTAGAGAGGTCCCGGGGGACCACTTT; CDR3 protein: CSAREVPGDHF
clone size: .; J gene: TRBJ2-2; V gene: TRBV19; D gene: TRBD2; CDR3 DNA: TGTGCCAGTAGTCGACGACTAGCGGGGAACACCGGGGAGCTGTTTTTT; CDR3 protein: CASSRRLAGNTGELFF
clone size: once; J gene: TRBJ1-5; V gene: TRBV6-1; D gene: TRBD1; CDR3 DNA: TGTGCCAGCAGTGAAGCCAGGGGGAGCAATCAGCCCCAGCATTTT; CDR3 protein: CASSEARGSNQPQHF
clone size: .; J gene: TRBJ2-1; V gene: TRBV10-3; D gene: TRBD2; CDR3 DNA: TGTGCCATCAGGGCCGGGGCGGGAGCCTACAATGAGCAGTTCTTC; CDR3 protein: CAIRAGAGAYNEQFF
clone size: .; J gene: TRBJ2-1; V gene: TRBV28; D gene: .; CDR3 DNA: TGTGCCAGCTCATCAGGGGATATCTACAATGAGCAGTTCTTC; CDR3 protein: CASSSGDIYNEQFF
clone size: .; J gene: TRBJ2-3; V gene: TRBV5-8; D gene: .; CDR3 DNA: TGTGCCAGCAGCTTCCAAGGAGGTACGCAGTATTTT; CDR3 protein: CASSFQGGTQYF
clone size: .; J gene: TRBJ2-7; V gene: TRBV5-4; D gene: .; CDR3 DNA: TGTGCCAGCAGCTTGTCGTCAGGAACGGGGGCCTACGAGCAGTACTTC; CDR3 protein: CASSLSSGTGAYEQYF
clone size: .; J gene: TRBJ2-3; V gene: TRBV7-9; D gene: TRBD2; CDR3 DNA: TGTGCCAGCAGCTTAAGCGGGAGTAACACAGATACGCAGTATTTT; CDR3 protein: CASSLSGSNTDTQYF
clone size: .; J gene: TRBJ1-1; V gene: TRBV7-2; D gene: .; CDR3 DNA: TGTGCCAGCACTCCCCGGACGGTGAACACTGAAGCTTTCTTT; CDR3 protein: CASTPRTVNTEAFF
clone size: .; J gene: TRBJ1-6; V gene: TRBV7-9; D gene: .; CDR3 DNA: TGTGCCAGCAGCTCGCGTCGCTTCGGGGAGAGCTCCTATAATTCACCCCTCCACTTT; CDR3 protein: CASSSRRFGESSYNSPLHF
clone size: .; J gene: TRBJ1-3; V gene: TRBV3-1/TRBV3-2; D gene: .; CDR3 DNA: TGTGCCAGCAGCCAAGGACAGGGAAACACCATATATTTT; CDR3 protein: CASSQGQGNTIYF
clone size: once; J gene: TRBJ2-1; V gene: TRBV5-8; D gene: TRBD1; CDR3 DNA: TGTGCCAGCAGCCGGGGGACAGGTTACAATGAGCAGTTCTTC; CDR3 protein: CASSRGTGYNEQFF
clone size: .; J gene: TRBJ2-3; V gene: TRBV19; D gene: TRBD1; CDR3 DNA: TGTGCCAGTAGTTCACAGGGGACAGATACGCAGTATTTT; CDR3 protein: CASSSQGTDTQYF
clone size: .; J gene: TRBJ1-5; V gene: TRBV27; D gene: .; CDR3 DNA: TGTGCCAGCAGTACCAACCAGGGGAGGCAGCCCCAGCATTTT; CDR3 protein: CASSTNQGRQPQHF
clone size: .; J gene: TRBJ1-5; V gene: TRBV7-8; D gene: .; CDR3 DNA: TGTGCCAGCAGCTTAGAAACAGGAGGTCAGCCCCAGCATTTT; CDR3 protein: CASSLETGGQPQHF